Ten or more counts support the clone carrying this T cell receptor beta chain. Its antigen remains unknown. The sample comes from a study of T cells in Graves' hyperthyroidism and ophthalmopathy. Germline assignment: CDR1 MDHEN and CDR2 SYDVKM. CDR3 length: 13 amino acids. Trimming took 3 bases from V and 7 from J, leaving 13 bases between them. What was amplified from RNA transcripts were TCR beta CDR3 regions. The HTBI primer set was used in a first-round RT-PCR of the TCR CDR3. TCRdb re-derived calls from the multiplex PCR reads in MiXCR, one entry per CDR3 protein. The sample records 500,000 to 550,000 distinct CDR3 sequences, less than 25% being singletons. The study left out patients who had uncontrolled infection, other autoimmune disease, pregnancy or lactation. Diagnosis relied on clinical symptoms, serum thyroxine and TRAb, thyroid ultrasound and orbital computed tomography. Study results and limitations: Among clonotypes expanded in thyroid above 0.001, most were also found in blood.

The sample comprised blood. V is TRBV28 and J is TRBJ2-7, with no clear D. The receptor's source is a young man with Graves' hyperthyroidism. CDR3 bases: TGTGCCAGCAGTTTTCTGGGCGAGTGGGAGCAGTACTTC. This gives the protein CASSFLGEWEQYF.